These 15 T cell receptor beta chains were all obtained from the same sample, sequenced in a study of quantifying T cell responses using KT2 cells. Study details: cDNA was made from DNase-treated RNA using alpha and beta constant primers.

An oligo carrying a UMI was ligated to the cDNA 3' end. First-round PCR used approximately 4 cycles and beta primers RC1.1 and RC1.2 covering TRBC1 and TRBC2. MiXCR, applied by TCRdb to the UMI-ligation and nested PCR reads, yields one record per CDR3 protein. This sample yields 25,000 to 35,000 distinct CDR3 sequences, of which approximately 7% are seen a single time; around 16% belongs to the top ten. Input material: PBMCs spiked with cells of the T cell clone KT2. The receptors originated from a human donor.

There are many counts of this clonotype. The CDR3 sequence: CSVARGDTDTQYF. CDR3 sequence (DNA): TGCAGCGTTGCAAGGGGGGACACAGATACGCAGTATTTT. The chain employs TRBV29-1 and TRBJ2-3; D assignment may be TRBD1 or TRBD2 (6 bases each). CDR3 length: 13 residues. From germline, CDR1 is SQVTM and CDR2 ANQGSEA. V lost 4 bases and J 2 bases, leaving 10 bases between the germline ends.

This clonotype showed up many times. The CDR3 sequence is CASSRSETQYF. Written as DNA, the CDR3 is TGTGCCAGCAGCCGATCTGAGACCCAGTACTTC. The chain employs TRBV11-3 and TRBJ2-5; D ambiguous. This CDR3 has 11 residues. Germline V CDR1 and CDR2: SGHNT, YENEEA. V was shortened by 5 bases and J by 5 bases, with 6 bases between the two germline ends.

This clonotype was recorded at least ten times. The CDR3 coding sequence is TGTGCCAGCAGTTTAAGTGGTGCCCCGGGTCGGGGTCCCAATGAGCAGTTCTTC. Translating it yields CASSLSGAPGRGPNEQFF. The rearrangement links TRBV28 to TRBJ2-1, with a possible D match to TRBD2 (5 bases). This CDR3 is 18 amino acids long. V lost 2 bases and J lost 6, with 23 bases in between. Germline CDR1 is MDHEN and CDR2 is SYDVKM.

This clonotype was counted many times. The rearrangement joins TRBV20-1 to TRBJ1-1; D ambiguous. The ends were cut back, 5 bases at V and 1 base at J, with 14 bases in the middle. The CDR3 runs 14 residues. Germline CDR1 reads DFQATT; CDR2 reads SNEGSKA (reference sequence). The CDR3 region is CSAPPGPENTEAFF. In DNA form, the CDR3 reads TGCAGTGCTCCCCCCGGCCCCGAGAACACTGAAGCTTTCTTT.

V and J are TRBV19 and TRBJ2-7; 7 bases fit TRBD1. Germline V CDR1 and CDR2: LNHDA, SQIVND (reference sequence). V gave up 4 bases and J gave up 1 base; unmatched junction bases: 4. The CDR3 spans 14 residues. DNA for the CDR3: TGTGCCAGTAGTACTACGACAGGGTCCTACGAGCAGTACTTC. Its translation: CASSTTTGSYEQYF.

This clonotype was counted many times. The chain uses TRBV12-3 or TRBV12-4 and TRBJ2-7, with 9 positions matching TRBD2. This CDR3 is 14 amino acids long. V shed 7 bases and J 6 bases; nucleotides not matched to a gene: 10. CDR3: CASTRSGGAPEQYF. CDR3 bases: TGTGCCAGCACTCGTAGCGGGGGAGCGCCCGAGCAGTACTTC.

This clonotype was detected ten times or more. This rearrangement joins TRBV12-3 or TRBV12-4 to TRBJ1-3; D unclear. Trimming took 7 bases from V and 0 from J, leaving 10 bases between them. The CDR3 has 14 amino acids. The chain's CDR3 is CASTGLSSGNTIYF. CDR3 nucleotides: TGTGCCAGCACTGGGTTGTCCTCTGGAAACACCATATATTTT.

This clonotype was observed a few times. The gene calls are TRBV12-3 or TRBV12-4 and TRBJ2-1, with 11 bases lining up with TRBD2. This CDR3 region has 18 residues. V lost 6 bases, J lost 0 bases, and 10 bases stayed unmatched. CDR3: CASRSGLAERSSYNEQFF. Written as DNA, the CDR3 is TGTGCCAGCAGATCGGGACTAGCGGAGAGGAGCTCCTACAATGAGCAGTTCTTC.

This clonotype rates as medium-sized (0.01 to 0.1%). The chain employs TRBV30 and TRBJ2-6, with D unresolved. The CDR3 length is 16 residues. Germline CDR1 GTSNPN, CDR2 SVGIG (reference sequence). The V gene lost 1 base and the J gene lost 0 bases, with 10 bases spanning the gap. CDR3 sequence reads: CAWSDTDVSGANVLTF. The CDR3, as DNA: TGTGCCTGGAGTGACACCGACGTCTCTGGGGCCAACGTCCTGACTTTC.

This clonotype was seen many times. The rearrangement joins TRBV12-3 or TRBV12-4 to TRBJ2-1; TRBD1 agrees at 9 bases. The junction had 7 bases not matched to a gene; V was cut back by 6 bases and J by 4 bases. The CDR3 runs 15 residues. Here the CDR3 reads CASSWDRANYNEQFF. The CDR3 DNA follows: TGTGCCAGCAGCTGGGACAGGGCGAATTACAATGAGCAGTTCTTC.

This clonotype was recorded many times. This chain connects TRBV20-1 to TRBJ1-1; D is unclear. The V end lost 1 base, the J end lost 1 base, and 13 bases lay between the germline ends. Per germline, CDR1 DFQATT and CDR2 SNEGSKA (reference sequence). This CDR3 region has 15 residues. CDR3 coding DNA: TGCAGTGCTAGAGTACTGTACGACCAGAACACTGAAGCTTTCTTT. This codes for CSARVLYDQNTEAFF.

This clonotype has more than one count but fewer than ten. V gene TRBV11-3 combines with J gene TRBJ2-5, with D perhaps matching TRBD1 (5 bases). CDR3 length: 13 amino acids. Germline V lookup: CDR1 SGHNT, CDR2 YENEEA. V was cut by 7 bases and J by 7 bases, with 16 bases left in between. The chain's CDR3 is CASTLQAQGTQYF. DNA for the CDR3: TGTGCCAGCACCCTACAGGCCCAGGGGACCCAGTACTTC.

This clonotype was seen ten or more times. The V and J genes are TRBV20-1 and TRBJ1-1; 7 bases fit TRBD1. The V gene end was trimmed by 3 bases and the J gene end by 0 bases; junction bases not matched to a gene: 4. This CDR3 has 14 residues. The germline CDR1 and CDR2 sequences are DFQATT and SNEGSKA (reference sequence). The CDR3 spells CSASEDRLNTEAFF. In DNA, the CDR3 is TGCAGTGCTAGCGAGGACAGGTTGAACACTGAAGCTTTCTTT.

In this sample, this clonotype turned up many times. The DNA of the CDR3 is TGTGCCAGCAGCACCCTGGGGGGGGCCTTTAATGAGCAGTTCTTC. Translating it yields CASSTLGGAFNEQFF. The V call is TRBV27, the J call TRBJ2-1; D may be TRBD2 (7 bases). The germline V and J ends were trimmed by 6 bases and 7 bases, with 19 bases remaining between them. Germline V gene sequence: CDR1 MNHEY, CDR2 SMNVEV (reference sequence). The length of the CDR3 is 15 residues.

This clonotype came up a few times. This CDR3 is CASSLGDTETQYF. As DNA, the CDR3 is TGCGCCAGCAGCTTAGGGGATACGGAGACCCAGTACTTC. This rearrangement joins TRBV5-1 to TRBJ2-5; perhaps TRBD1 as D (5 bases). V dropped 2 bases and J dropped 5 bases, with 10 bases sitting between them. Germline CDR1 SGHRS, CDR2 YFSETQ. This CDR3 comprises 13 residues.